This TCR beta chain emerged from a study of vaccination and CD4 T cells after COVID-19. The CDR3 sequence is 10 residues long. The V end lost 5 bases, the J end lost 14 bases, and 12 bases lay between the germline ends. Cultured CD4+ T-cell DNA underwent Oncomine TCR Beta short-read sequencing. TCRdb recomputed calls from the PCR reads with MiXCR, one row per CDR3 protein. The table records roughly 7,400 distinct CDR3 sequences, about 38% of them present only once. Treatment given: approximately nine-day PBMC culture with coronavirus spike peptide pools or control peptides (ViraFEST assay). Those CD4+ T cells from the unexposed donor predate the COVID-19 pandemic (2011-2018). This clonotype has more than one count but fewer than ten. Antigen unknown.

This chain connects TRBV12-3 or TRBV12-4 to TRBJ1-1, with D uncertain. The origin of this receptor is a human donor in good health. Sequencing was done on a sample of CD4+ T cells from blood, cultured in vitro. CDR3 residues: CASSPGPSFF. CDR3 sequence (DNA): TGTGCCAGCAGTCCCGGTCCATCGTTCTTT.